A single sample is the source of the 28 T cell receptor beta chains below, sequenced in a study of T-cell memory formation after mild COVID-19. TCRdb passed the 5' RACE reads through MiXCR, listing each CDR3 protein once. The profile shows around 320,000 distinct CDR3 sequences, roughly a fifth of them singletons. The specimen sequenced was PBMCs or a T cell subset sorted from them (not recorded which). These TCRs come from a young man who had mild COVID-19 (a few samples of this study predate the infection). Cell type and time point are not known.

CDR3 coding DNA: TGTGCCAGCAGCCGGGCTTCTCTGTTGAACACTGAAGCTTTCTTT. Translated: CASSRASLLNTEAFF. The J gene is TRBJ1-1, the V gene TRBV7-2; D call uncertain. Trimming stripped 5 bases from V and 0 bases from J, with 13 bases between. There are 15 residues in the CDR3. Germline lookup yields CDR1 SGHTA and CDR2 FQGNSA.

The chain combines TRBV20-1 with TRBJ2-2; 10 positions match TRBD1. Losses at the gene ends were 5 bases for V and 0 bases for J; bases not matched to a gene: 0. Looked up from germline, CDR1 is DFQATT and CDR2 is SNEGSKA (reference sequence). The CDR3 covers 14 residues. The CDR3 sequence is CSAGTGANTGELFF. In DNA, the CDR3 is TGCAGTGCTGGGACAGGGGCGAACACCGGGGAGCTGTTTTTT.

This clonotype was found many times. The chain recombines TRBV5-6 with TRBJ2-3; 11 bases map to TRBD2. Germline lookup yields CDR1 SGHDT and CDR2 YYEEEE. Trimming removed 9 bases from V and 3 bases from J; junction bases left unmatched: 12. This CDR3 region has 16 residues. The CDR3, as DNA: TGTGCCACAAAAAAACTAGCGGGAGATGCAACAGATACGCAGTATTTT. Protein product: CATKKLAGDATDTQYF.

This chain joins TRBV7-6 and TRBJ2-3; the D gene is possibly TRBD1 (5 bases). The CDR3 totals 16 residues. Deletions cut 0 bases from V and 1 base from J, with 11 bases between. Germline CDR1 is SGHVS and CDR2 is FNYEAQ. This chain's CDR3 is CASSLARQTRTDTQYF. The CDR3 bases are TGTGCCAGCAGCTTAGCTCGACAGACCCGCACAGATACGCAGTATTTT.

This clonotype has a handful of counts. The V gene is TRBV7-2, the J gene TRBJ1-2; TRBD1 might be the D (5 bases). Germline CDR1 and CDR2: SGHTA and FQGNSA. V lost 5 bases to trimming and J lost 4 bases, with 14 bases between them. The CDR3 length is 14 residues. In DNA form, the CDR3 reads TGTGCCAGCAGCCCCCGGGACGGGTCCTATGGCTACACCTTC. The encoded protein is CASSPRDGSYGYTF.

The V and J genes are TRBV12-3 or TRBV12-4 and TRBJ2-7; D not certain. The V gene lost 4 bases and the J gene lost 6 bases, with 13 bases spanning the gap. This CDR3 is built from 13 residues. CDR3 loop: CASSSGDTPEQYV. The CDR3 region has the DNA TGTGCCAGCAGTTCTGGCGACACTCCCGAGCAGTACGTC.

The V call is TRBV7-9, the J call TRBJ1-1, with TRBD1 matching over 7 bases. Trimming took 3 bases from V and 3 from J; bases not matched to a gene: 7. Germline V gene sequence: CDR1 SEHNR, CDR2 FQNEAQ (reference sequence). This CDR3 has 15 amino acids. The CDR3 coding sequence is TGTGCCAGCAGCTTGGTAAGGGGGCGGCACACTGAAGCTTTCTTT. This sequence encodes CASSLVRGRHTEAFF.

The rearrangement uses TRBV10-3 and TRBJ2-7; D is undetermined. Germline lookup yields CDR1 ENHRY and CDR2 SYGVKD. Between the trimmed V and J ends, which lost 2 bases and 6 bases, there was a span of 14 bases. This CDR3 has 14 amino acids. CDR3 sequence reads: CAISEGSFAGEQYF. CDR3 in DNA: TGTGCCATCAGTGAGGGCAGTTTCGCTGGCGAGCAGTACTTC.

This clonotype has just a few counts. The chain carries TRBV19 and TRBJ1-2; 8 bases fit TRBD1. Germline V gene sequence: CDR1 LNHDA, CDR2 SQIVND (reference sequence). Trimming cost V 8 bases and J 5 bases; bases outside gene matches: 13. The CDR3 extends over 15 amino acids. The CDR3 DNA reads TGTGCCAGTGATCCCGGGACAGGACAGTATTATGGCTACACCTTC. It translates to CASDPGTGQYYGYTF.

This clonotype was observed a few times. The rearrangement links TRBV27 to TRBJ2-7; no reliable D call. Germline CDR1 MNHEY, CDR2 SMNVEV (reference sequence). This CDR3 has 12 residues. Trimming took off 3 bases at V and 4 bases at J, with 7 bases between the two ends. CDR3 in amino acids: CASSFGLYEQYV. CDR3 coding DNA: TGTGCCAGCAGTTTCGGCCTATACGAGCAGTACGTC.

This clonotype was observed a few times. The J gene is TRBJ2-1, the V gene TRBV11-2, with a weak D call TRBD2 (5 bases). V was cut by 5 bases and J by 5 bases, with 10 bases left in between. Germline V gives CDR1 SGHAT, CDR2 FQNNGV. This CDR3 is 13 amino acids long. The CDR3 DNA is TGTGCCAGCAGCCTTGGGGAGAACAATGAGCAGTTCTTC. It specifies CASSLGENNEQFF.

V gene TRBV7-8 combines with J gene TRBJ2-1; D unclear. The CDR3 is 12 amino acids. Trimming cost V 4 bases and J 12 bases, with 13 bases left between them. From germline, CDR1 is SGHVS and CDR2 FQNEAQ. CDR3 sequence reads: CASSYNYDVQFF. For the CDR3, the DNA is TGTGCCAGCAGCTATAATTATGATGTGCAGTTCTTC.

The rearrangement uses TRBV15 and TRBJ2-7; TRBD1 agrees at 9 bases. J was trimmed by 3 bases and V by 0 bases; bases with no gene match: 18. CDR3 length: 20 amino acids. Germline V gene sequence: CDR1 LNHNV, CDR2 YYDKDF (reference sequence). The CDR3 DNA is TGTGCCACCAGCAGAGAGTTCACCGGGACAGGGATTCGACGGGTCTACGAGCAGTACTTC. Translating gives CATSREFTGTGIRRVYEQYF. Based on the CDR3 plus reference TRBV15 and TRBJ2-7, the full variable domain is DAMVIQNPRYQVTQFGKPVTLSCSQTLNHNVMYWYQQKSSQAPKLLFHYYDKDFNNEADTPDNFQSRRPNTSFCFLDIRSPGLGDTAMYLCATSREFTGTGIRRVYEQYFGPGTRLTVT.

The CDR3 loop reads CASSPYRASGGKLFF. The CDR3 bases are TGCGCCAGCAGCCCGTATCGGGCTTCTGGGGGAAAACTGTTTTTT. The rearrangement uses TRBV4-1 and TRBJ1-4; possibly TRBD1 for D (5 bases). Germline V gene lookup returns CDR1 MGHRA and CDR2 YSYEKL. CDR3 length equals 15 residues. Trimming removed 4 bases from V and 10 bases from J, with 19 bases in between.

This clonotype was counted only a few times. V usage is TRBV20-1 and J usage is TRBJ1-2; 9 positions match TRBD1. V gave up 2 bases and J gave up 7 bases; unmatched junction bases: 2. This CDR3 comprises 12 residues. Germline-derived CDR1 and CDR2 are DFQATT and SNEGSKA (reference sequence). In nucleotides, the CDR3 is TGCAGTGCTAGACGGGACAGGGCTGGCTACACCTTC. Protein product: CSARRDRAGYTF.

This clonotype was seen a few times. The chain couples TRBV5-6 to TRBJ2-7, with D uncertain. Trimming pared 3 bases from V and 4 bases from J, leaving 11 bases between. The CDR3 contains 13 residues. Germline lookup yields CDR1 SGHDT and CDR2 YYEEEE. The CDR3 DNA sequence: TGTGCCAGCAGCTCTGCGGACCGGTACGAGCAGTACTTC. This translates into CASSSADRYEQYF.

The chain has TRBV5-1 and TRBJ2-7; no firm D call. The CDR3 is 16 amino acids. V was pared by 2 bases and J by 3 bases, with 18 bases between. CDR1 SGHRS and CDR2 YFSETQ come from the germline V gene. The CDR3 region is CASSLGLKPADYEQYF. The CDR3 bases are TGCGCCAGCAGCTTAGGTTTGAAGCCGGCTGACTACGAGCAGTACTTC. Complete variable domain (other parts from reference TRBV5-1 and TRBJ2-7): KAGVTQTPRYLIKTRGQQVTLSCSPISGHRSVSWYQQTPGQGLQFLFEYFSETQRNKGNFPGRFSGRQFSNSRSEMNVSTLELGDSALYLCASSLGLKPADYEQYFGPGTRLTVT.

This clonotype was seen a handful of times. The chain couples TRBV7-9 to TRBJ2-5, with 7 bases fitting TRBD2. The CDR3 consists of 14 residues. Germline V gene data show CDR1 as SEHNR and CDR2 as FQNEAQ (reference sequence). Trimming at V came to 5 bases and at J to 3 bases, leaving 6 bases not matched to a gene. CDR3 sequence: CASSPMGTKETQYF. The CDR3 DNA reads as TGTGCCAGCAGCCCAATGGGGACTAAAGAGACCCAGTACTTC.

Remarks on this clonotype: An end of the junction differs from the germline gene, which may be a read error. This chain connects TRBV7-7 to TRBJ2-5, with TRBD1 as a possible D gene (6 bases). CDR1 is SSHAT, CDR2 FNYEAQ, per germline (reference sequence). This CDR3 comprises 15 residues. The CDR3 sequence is CASSLNPTGKETQYF. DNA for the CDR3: TGTGCTAGCAGCTTAAACCCGACAGGAAAAGAGACCCAGTACTTC.

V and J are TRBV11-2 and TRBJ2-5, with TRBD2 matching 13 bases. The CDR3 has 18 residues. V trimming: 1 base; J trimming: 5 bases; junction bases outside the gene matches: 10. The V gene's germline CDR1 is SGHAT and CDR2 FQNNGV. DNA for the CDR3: TGTGCCAGCAGCTTAGGACTAGCGGGGGGCCACCTGGCGGAGACCCAGTACTTC. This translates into CASSLGLAGGHLAETQYF.

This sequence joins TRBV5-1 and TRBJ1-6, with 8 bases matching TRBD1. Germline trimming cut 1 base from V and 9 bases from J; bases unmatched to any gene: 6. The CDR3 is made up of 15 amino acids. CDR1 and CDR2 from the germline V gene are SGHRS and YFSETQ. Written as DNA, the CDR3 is TGCGCCAGCAGCTTGCAGGGGGCCTCAATTTCACCCCTCCACTTT. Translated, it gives CASSLQGASISPLHF.

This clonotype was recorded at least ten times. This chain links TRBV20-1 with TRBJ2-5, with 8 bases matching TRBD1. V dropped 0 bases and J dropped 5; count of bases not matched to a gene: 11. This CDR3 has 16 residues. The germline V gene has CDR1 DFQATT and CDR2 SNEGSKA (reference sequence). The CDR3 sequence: CSARDLGQGAWETQYF. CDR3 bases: TGCAGTGCTAGAGATCTGGGGCAGGGGGCTTGGGAGACCCAGTACTTC.

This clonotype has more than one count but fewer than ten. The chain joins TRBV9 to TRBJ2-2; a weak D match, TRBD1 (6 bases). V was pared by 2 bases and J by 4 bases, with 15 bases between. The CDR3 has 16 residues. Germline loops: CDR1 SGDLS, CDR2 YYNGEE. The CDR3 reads CASSVLGSGATGELFF. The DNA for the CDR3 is TGTGCCAGCAGCGTTTTAGGGTCAGGGGCCACCGGGGAGCTGTTTTTT.

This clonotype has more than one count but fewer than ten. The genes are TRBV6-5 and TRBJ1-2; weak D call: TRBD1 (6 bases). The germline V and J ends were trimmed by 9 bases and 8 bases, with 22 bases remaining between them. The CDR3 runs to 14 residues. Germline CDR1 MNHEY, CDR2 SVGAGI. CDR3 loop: CASGLARGSSGYTF. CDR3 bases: TGTGCCAGTGGACTTGCCAGGGGTTCGAGCGGCTACACCTTC.

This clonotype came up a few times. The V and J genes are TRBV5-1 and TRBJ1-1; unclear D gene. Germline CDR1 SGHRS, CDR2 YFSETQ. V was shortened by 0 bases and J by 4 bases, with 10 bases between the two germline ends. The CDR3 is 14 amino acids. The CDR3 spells CASSLDSSSTEAFF. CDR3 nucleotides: TGCGCCAGCAGCTTGGACAGCTCATCCACTGAAGCTTTCTTT.

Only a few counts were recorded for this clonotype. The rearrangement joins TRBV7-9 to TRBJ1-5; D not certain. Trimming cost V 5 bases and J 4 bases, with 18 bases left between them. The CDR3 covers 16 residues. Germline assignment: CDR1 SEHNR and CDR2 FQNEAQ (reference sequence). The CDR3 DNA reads TGTGCCAGCAGCCTCGGTTCCTTGGTATCGAATCAGCCCCAGCATTTT. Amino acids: CASSLGSLVSNQPQHF. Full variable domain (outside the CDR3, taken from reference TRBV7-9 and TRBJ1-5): DTGVSQNPRHKITKRGQNVTFRCDPISEHNRLYWYRQTLGQGPEFLTYFQNEAQLEKSRLLSDRFSAERPKGSFSTLEIQRTEQGDSAMYLCASSLGSLVSNQPQHFGDGTRLSIL.

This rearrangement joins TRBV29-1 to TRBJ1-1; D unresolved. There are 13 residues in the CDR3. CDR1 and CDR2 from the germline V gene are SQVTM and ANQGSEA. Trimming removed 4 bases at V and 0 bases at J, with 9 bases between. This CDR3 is CSVVGGLNTEAFF. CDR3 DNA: TGCAGCGTTGTGGGCGGACTGAACACTGAAGCTTTCTTT.

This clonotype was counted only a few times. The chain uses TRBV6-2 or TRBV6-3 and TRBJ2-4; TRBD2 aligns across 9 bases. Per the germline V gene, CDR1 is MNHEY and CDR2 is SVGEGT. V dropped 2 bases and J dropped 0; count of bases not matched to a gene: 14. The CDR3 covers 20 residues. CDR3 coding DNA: TGTGCCAGCAGTTACACGCCGGATAGCGGGGGCGACCTAGCCAAAAACATTCAGTACTTC. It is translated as CASSYTPDSGGDLAKNIQYF.